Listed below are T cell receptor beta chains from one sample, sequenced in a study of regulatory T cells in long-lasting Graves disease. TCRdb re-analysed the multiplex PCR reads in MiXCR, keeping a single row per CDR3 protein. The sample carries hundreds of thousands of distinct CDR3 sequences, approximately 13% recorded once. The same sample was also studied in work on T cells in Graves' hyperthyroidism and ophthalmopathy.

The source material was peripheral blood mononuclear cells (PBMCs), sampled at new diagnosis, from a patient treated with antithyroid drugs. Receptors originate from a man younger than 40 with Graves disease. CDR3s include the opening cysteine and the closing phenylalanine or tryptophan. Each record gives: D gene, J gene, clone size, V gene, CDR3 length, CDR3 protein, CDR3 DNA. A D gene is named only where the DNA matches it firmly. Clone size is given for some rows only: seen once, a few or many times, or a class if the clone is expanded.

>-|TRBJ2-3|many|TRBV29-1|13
CSVEGTLLDTQYF
TGCAGCGTTGAAGGGACCCTCTTAGATACGCAGTATTTT
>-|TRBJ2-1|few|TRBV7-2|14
CASSFSGMDNEQFF
TGTGCCAGCAGCTTTTCCGGGATGGACAATGAGCAGTTCTTC
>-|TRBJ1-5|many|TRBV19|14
CASSKMRGGQPQHF
TGTGCCAGTAGTAAGATGAGGGGCGGTCAGCCCCAGCATTTT
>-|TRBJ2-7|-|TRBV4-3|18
CASSQDPRPGAFSYEQYF
TGCGCCAGCAGCCAAGATCCTCGGCCAGGGGCGTTCTCCTACGAGCAGTACTTC
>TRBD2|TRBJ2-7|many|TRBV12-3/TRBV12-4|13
CASQGLAGYEQYF
TGTGCCAGCCAAGGACTAGCAGGGTACGAGCAGTACTTC
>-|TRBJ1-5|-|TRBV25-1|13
CASSEGGREPQHF
TGTGCCAGCAGTGAAGGAGGGCGTGAGCCCCAGCATTTT
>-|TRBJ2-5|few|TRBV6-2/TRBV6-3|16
CASSSPTGTGEETQYF
TGTGCCAGCAGTTCCCCGACAGGTACAGGCGAAGAGACCCAGTACTTC
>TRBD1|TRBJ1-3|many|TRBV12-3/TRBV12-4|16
CASRMGQATARNTIYF
TGTGCCAGCAGAATGGGACAGGCAACGGCCAGAAACACCATATATTTT
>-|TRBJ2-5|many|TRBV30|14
CAWSVMRVQETQYF
TGTGCCTGGAGTGTAATGCGGGTCCAAGAGACCCAGTACTTC
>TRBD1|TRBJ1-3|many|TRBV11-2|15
CASRRTGGPGNTIYF
TGTGCCAGCAGAAGGACAGGGGGGCCTGGAAACACCATATATTTT
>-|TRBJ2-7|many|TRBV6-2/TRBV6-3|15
CASSSYSEYSYEQYF
TGTGCCAGCAGTTCCTATTCAGAATACTCCTACGAGCAGTACTTC
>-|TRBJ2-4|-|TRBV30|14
CAWSVGSGRNIQYF
TGTGCCTGGAGTGTAGGATCGGGGCGGAACATTCAGTACTTC
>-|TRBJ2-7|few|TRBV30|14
CAWSEDRRIYEQYF
TGTGCCTGGAGTGAAGACAGGAGGATCTACGAGCAGTACTTC
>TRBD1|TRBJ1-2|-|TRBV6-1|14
CACRRDGTGDGYTF
TGTGCCTGCCGACGGGACGGGACAGGAGATGGCTACACCTTC
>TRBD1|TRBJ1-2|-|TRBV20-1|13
CSARDGTGRGYTF
TGCAGTGCTAGAGATGGGACAGGCCGTGGCTACACCTTC
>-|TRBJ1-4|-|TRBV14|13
CASSHGLYEKLFF
TGTGCCAGCAGCCATGGCCTGTATGAAAAACTGTTTTTT
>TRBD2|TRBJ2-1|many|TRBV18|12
CASSPREGEQFF
TGTGCCAGCTCACCCAGGGAGGGTGAGCAGTTCTTC
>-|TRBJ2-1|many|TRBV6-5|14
CASSYRSIGAEQFF
TGTGCCAGCAGTTACAGATCGATCGGGGCTGAGCAGTTCTTC
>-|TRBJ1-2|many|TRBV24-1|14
CATSEIDKPYGYTF
TGTGCCACCAGTGAAATCGACAAGCCCTATGGCTACACCTTC
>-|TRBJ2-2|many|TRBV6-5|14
CASSWAGNTGELFF
TGTGCCAGCAGTTGGGCAGGGAACACCGGGGAGCTGTTTTTT
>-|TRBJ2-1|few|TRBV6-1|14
CASSRGISYNEQFF
TGTGCCAGCAGTCGGGGGATCTCCTACAATGAGCAGTTCTTC
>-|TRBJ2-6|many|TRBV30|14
CAWGRSSGANVLTF
TGTGCCTGGGGACGTAGCTCTGGGGCCAACGTCCTGACTTTC
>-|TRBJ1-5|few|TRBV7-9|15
CASSPPGAGNQPQHF
TGTGCCAGCAGCCCACCGGGGGCTGGCAATCAGCCCCAGCATTTT
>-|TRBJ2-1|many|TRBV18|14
CASSPGTPYNEQFF
TGTGCCAGCAGCCCGGGTACGCCCTACAATGAGCAGTTCTTC
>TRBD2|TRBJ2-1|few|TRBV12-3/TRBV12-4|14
CASSSTIRGGEQFF
TGTGCCAGCAGTTCGACTATCCGGGGGGGTGAGCAGTTCTTC
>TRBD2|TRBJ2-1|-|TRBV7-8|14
CASSYSGGHNEQFF
TGTGCCAGCAGCTATAGCGGGGGACACAATGAGCAGTTCTTC
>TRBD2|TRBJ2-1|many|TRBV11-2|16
CASSLWEREFMNEQFF
TGTGCCAGCAGCTTATGGGAGCGGGAGTTTATGAATGAGCAGTTCTTC
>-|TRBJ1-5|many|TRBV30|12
CAWGRGNQPQHF
TGTGCCTGGGGACGGGGTAATCAGCCCCAGCATTTT
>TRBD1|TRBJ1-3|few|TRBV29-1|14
CSVGGSGGGNTIYF
TGCAGCGTTGGGGGCTCAGGGGGTGGAAACACCATATATTTT
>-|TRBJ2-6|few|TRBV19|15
CASSIRGQTVNVLTF
TGTGCCAGTAGTATAAGAGGACAGACGGTCAACGTCCTGACTTTC
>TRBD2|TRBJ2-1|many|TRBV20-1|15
CSARSTSGRLNEQFF
TGCAGTGCTAGGTCTACTAGCGGGAGACTTAATGAGCAGTTCTTC
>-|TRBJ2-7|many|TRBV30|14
CAVEGGRDLFEQYF
TGTGCGGTGGAGGGTGGCAGGGATCTCTTCGAGCAGTACTTC
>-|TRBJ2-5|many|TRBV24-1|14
CATSSGGTQETQYF
TGTGCCACCAGTTCAGGGGGGACTCAAGAGACCCAGTACTTC
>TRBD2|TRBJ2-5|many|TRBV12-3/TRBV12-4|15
CASSRTSGMKETQYF
TGTGCCAGCAGTCGAACTAGCGGGATGAAAGAGACCCAGTACTTC
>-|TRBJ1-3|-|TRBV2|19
CASSGGRDEQYFGPDTIYF
-
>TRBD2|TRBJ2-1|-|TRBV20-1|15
CSATGPAGGHNEQFF
TGCAGTGCTACGGGGCCAGCGGGAGGCCACAATGAGCAGTTCTTC
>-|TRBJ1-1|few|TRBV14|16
CASSPSGGGVDTEAFF
TGTGCCAGCAGCCCCTCGGGGGGAGGCGTCGATACTGAAGCTTTCTTT
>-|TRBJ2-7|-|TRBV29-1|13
CSVPRGTVDEQHF
TGCAGCGTTCCCCGCGGTACGGTCGACGAGCAGCACTTC
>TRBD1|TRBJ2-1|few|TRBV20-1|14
CSARVTGGYNEQFF
TGCAGTGCTAGGGTAACAGGGGGATACAATGAGCAGTTCTTC
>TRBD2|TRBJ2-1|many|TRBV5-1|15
CASSPRRVAGDEQFF
TGCGCCAGCAGCCCTCGTCGTGTGGCGGGAGATGAGCAGTTCTTC
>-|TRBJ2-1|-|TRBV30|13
CAWELGASDEQFF
TGTGCCTGGGAGCTCGGGGCGAGCGATGAGCAGTTCTTC
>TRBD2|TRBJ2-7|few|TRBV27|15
CASSSQPGLAGAGYF
TGTGCCAGCAGTTCCCAACCGGGACTAGCGGGTGCCGGGTACTTC